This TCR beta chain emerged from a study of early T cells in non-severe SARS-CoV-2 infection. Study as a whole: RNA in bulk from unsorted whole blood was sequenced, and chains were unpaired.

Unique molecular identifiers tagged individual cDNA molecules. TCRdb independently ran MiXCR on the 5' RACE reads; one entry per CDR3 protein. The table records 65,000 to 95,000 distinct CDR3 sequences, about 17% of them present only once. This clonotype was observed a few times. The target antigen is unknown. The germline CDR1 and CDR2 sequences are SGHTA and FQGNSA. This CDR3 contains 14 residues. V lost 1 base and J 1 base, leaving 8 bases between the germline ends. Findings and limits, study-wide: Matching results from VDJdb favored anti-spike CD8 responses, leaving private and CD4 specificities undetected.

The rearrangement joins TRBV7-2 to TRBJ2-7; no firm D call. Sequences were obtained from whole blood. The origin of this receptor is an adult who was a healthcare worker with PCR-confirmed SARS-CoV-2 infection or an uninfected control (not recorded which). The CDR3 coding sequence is TGTGCCAGCAGCTTAGGGGCCTTGTCCTACGAGCAGTACTTC. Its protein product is CASSLGALSYEQYF. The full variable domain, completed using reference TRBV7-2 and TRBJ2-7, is GAGVSQSPSNKVTEKGKDVELRCDPISGHTALYWYRQSLGQGLEFLIYFQGNSAPDKSGLPSDRFSAERTGGSVSTLTIQRTQQEDSAVYLCASSLGALSYEQYFGPGTRLTVT.